This TCR beta chain was retrieved from a study of graft-versus-host responses after intestinal transplantation. Study in general: Anti-thymocyte globulin induction, then tacrolimus and steroids for about 3 years, went to all recipients.

The study, taken as a whole, reports: Analysis identified GvH clones in recipient marrow, with some appearing first in ileum or blood.

Graft tissue processing released intraepithelial and lamina propria lymphocytes. The data were produced by immunoSEQ multiplex PCR, yet TCRdb's version contains in-frame clones alone and is incomplete. The sample shows 14,000 or so clones, approximately 80% of them seen only once. The count of this clone is one. Antigen: not known. After removal of 2 bases from V and 0 bases from J, the junction contained 0 bases not matched to a gene. Germline V gives CDR1 SGHAT, CDR2 FQNNGV. The CDR3 extends over 15 amino acids. This TCR derives from a human patient who received an intestinal transplant, so some T cells may come from the graft donor. The chain recombines TRBV11-2 with TRBJ2-1; 8 bases match TRBD2. This specimen consisted of ileum tissue, obtained roughly 28 days after intestinal transplant. CDR3 nucleotide sequence: TGTGCCAGCAGCTTACGGGGGGGCTCCTACAATGAGCAGTTCTTC. Translation: CASSLRGGSYNEQFF.